A selection of T cell receptor beta chains follows, all from one sample in a study of T cell clonotyping in hematopoietic cell transplantation. Some clones are missing from TCRdb's copy, which holds only in-frame ones; the method was immunoSEQ multiplex PCR. The data contain some 15,000 clones, more than 75% of them singletons. The material sequenced was PBMCs, taken 100 days after allogeneic stem cell transplant. These TCRs come from a male patient between 60 and 69 years old who had an allogeneic stem cell transplant from a related donor, so the T cells may come from the graft donor. Some clones in this sample may be carry-over from other donors' samples. Both conserved end residues are part of each CDR3. A D gene is named only where the DNA matches it firmly. Not all rows give a size; the values are once, few, many and, for expanded clones, a class.

V	size	D	J	DNA	CDR3
TRBV4-2	-	-	TRBJ2-3	TGTGCCAGCAGCCAAGAAAGAGCATCGTATACGCAGTATTTT	CASSQERASYTQYF
TRBV19	-	TRBD1	TRBJ1-3	TGTGCCAGTAGCTGGACAGGGCCAACTGGAAACACCATATATTTT	CASSWTGPTGNTIYF
TRBV20-1	few	-	TRBJ1-2	TGCAGTGCTAGAAACAGCTATGGCTACACCTTC	CSARNSYGYTF
TRBV29-1	few	-	TRBJ2-3	TGCAGCGTTGAACAACTGGAGTGGAGTACGCAGTATTTT	CSVEQLEWSTQYF
TRBV7-6	-	TRBD1	TRBJ2-2	TGTGCCAGCAGCTTACGTCCGGGACAGGGGGAACCCGGGGAGCTGTTTTTT	CASSLRPGQGEPGELFF
TRBV5-1	-	-	TRBJ2-7	TGCGCCAGCAGTCCTATATCAGGGTTTTCCGAGCAGTACTTC	CASSPISGFSEQYF
TRBV11-2	-	-	TRBJ2-1	TGTGCCAGCAGCTTAGACGTCAACAATGAGCAGTTCTTC	CASSLDVNNEQFF
TRBV7-9	-	TRBD1	TRBJ1-2	TGTGCCAGCAGCTTAGCGCAAGAGACAGGGGTCGGCTACACCTTC	CASSLAQETGVGYTF
TRBV30	-	TRBD2	TRBJ2-2	TGTGCCTGGACCATCGGACTAGACGGCGGGGAGCTGTTTTTT	CAWTIGLDGGELFF
TRBV9	few	-	TRBJ2-2	TGTGCCAGCAGCGGAGGGGTCACCGGGGAGCTGTTTTTT	CASSGGVTGELFF
TRBV19	once	-	TRBJ1-2	TGTGCCAGTAGTATTGGTAGACTCGTATATGGCTACACCTTC	CASSIGRLVYGYTF
TRBV4-3	few	-	TRBJ1-2	TGCGCCAGCAGCCATCGGACTGAGGGGTATGGCTACACCTTC	CASSHRTEGYGYTF
TRBV10-1	few	-	TRBJ2-7	TGCGCCAGCAGTGAGGGGCCAGCGGACTACGAGCAGTACTTC	CASSEGPADYEQYF
TRBV4-3	-	TRBD2	TRBJ2-3	TGCGCCAGCAGCCAAGATCCGGGGACTAGCGGGGGCACAGATACGCAGTATTTT	CASSQDPGTSGGTDTQYF
TRBV7-3	-	-	TRBJ1-5	TGTGCCAGCAGCATACAGGGTTTGCAGCCCCAGCATTTT	CASSIQGLQPQHF
TRBV5-8	-	-	TRBJ2-3	TGTGCCAGCAGCGTAGGGGGGGGCGCCGGCGTAACAGATACGCAGTATTTT	CASSVGGGAGVTDTQYF
TRBV11-3	-	-	TRBJ2-3	TGTGCCAGCAGCCTGTTCGAGGTCCCAGATACGCAGTATTTT	CASSLFEVPDTQYF
TRBV28	once	TRBD1	TRBJ1-6	TGTGCCAGCAGTTTGGGGACAGGGGGGAAGGCCCTCCACTTT	CASSLGTGGKALHF
TRBV30	-	-	TRBJ1-4	TGTGCCTGGAGTGATTGGGCCCGTAATGAAAAACTGTTTTTT	CAWSDWARNEKLFF
TRBV19	-	TRBD1	TRBJ2-7	TGTGCCAGTAGGGGGCACGGGACAGACTCCTACGAGCAGTACTTC	CASRGHGTDSYEQYF
TRBV2	-	-	TRBJ1-5	TGTGCCAGTAAGAGGGATAGCAATCAGCCCCAGCATTTT	CASKRDSNQPQHF
TRBV5-1	few	TRBD1	TRBJ1-6	TGCGCCAGTAGCAGGGACAGGGTGAATTCACCCCTCCACTTT	CASSRDRVNSPLHF
TRBV6-1	once	TRBD2	TRBJ2-2	TGTGCCAGCAGTGAATGGATAGCGGGGTTGAACACCGGGGAGCTGTTTTTT	CASSEWIAGLNTGELFF
TRBV19	-	TRBD1	TRBJ1-6	TGTGCCAGTAGTCTAGGGTGGGACAGTAATTCACCCCTCCACTTT	CASSLGWDSNSPLHF
TRBV5-1	-	-	TRBJ1-1	TGCGCCAGCAGCTTAGATGTGTCAGTTACCACTGAAGCTTTCTTT	CASSLDVSVTTEAFF
TRBV29-1	few	-	TRBJ1-2	TGCAGCGTCTCCGTGGATTATGGCTACACCTTC	CSVSVDYGYTF
TRBV14	few	-	TRBJ1-2	TGTGCCAGCAGCCTGACAGGAGGCGCGGTTGGCTACACCTTC	CASSLTGGAVGYTF
TRBV27	-	-	TRBJ1-6	TGTGCCAGCAGTTCATCAGGGGAGCTACCCCTCCACTTT	CASSSSGELPLHF
TRBV7-6	-	-	TRBJ1-2	TGTGCCAGCAGCTTAGATGGAGGGGGGCTTGAAGGCTACACCTTC	CASSLDGGGLEGYTF
TRBV6-6	-	TRBD1	TRBJ1-2	TGTGCCAGCAGTTACTCTAAGGGGGCCCCCGACTATGGCTACACCTTC	CASSYSKGAPDYGYTF
TRBV11-2	once	-	TRBJ1-1	TGTGCCAGCAGCTTAAAGGGGATACGAAGGGGGGCCGACACTGAAGCTTTCTTT	CASSLKGIRRGADTEAFF
TRBV6-5	-	-	TRBJ2-7	TGTGCCAGCAGTTATAGAAGGACCTCGACCTACGAGCAGTACTTC	CASSYRRTSTYEQYF
TRBV14	-	-	TRBJ1-2	TGTGCCAGCAGCCCCCGGGGGGAAGGCTATGGCTACACCTTC	CASSPRGEGYGYTF
TRBV27	once	TRBD1	TRBJ1-2	TGTGCCAGCAGTTTCTTGGACAGGGGGGATGGCTACACCTTC	CASSFLDRGDGYTF
TRBV11-3	few	-	TRBJ2-7	TGTGCCAGCAGCTTAGCCAGGGGGAGGGACGAGCAGTACTTC	CASSLARGRDEQYF
TRBV10-3	-	-	TRBJ1-2	TGTGCCATCAGTGAGGTGGCGGGGCGGCGTGGCTACACCTTC	CAISEVAGRRGYTF
TRBV4-1	once	-	TRBJ1-3	TGCGCCAGCAGCCAAGATCCGGGATATGCTGGAAACACCACATATTTT	CASSQDPGYAGNTTYF
TRBV7-8	once	-	TRBJ2-2	TGTGCCAGCAGCTTAAAACATCAAGCGAACACCGGGGAGCTGTTTTTT	CASSLKHQANTGELFF
TRBV11-2	-	TRBD1	TRBJ1-1	TGTGCCAGCAGCTTTGGACTCAGGGGGCCTGAAGCTTTCTTT	CASSFGLRGPEAFF
TRBV7-9	-	-	TRBJ1-6	TGTGCCAGCAACCGGGACTCCATTAATTCACCCCTCCACTTT	CASNRDSINSPLHF
TRBV29-1	-	-	TRBJ1-1	TGCAGCGTGGGCGATCGATATGGGCTCTTT	CSVGDRYGLF
TRBV2	-	-	TRBJ1-1	TGTGCCAGCAGTTCCGACGGGGACACTGAAGCTTTCTTT	CASSSDGDTEAFF
TRBV28	-	-	TRBJ1-2	TGTGCCAGCAGTCCGGACACCGTCGGAAGCTACACCTTC	CASSPDTVGSYTF
TRBV28	once	-	TRBJ2-7	TGTGCCAGCAGTTTGACGACGGACACCTACGAGCAGTACTTC	CASSLTTDTYEQYF
TRBV5-1	once	-	TRBJ2-3	TGCGCCAGCAGCTACGGGGGAACCGGAGATACGCAGTATTTT	CASSYGGTGDTQYF